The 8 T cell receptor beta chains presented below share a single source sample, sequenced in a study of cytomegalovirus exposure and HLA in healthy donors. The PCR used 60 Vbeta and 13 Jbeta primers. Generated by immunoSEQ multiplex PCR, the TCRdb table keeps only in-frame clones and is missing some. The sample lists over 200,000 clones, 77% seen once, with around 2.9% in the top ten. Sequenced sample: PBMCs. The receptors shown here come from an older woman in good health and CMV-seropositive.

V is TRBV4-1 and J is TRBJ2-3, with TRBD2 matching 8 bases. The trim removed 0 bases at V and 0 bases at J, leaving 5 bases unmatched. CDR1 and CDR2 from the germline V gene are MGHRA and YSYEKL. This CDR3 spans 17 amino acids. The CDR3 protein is CASSQDYSGTSTDTQYF. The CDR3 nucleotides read TGCGCCAGCAGCCAAGATTATAGCGGGACTAGCACAGATACGCAGTATTTT.

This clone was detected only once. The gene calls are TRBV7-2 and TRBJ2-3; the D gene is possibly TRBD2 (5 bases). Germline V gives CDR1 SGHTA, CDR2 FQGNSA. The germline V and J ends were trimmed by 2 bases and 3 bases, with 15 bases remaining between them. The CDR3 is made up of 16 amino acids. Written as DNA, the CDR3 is TGTGCCAGCAGCTTATATAGAGGGATGGGGACAGATACGCAGTATTTT. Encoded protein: CASSLYRGMGTDTQYF.

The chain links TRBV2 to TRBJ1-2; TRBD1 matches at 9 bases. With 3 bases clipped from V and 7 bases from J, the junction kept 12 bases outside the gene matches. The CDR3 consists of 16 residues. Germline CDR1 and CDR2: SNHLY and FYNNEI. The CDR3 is CASSEGQGVGKGGYTF. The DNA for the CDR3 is TGTGCCAGCAGTGAGGGACAGGGAGTTGGTAAGGGTGGCTACACCTTC.

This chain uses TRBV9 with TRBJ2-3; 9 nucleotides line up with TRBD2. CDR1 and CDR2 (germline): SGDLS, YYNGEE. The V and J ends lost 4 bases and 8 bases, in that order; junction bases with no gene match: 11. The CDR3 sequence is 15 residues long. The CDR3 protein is CASSPGTSHSGTQYF. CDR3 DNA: TGTGCCAGCAGCCCCGGGACTAGCCATTCAGGTACGCAGTATTTT.

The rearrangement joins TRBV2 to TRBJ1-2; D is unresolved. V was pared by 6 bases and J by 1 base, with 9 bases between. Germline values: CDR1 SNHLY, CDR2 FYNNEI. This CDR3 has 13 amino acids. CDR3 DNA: TGTGCCAGCAGAGTTGGAGTTAACTATGGCTACACCTTC. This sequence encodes CASRVGVNYGYTF.

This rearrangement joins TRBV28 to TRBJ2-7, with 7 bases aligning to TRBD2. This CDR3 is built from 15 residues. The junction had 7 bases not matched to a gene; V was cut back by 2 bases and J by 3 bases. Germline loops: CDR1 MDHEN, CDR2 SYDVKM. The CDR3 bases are TGTGCCAGCAGTTTAAACGTGCGGGGGTTCTACGAGCAGTACTTC. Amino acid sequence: CASSLNVRGFYEQYF.

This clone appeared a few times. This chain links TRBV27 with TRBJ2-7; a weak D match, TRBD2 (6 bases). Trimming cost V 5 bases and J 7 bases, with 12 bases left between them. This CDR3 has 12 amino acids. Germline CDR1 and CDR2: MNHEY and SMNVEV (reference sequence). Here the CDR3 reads CASSPPRGEQYF. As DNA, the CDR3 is TGTGCCAGCAGTCCCCCTCGGGGGGAGCAGTACTTC.

The CDR3 DNA sequence: TGTGCCTGGAGTGGTTTCGCGGGAGGGCGCGAGACCCAGTACTTC. It codes for CAWSGFAGGRETQYF. The chain links TRBV30 to TRBJ2-5; 9 bases fit TRBD2. There are 15 residues in the CDR3. J gave up 5 bases and V 1 base, and 8 bases lay outside the gene matches. Germline CDR1 and CDR2: GTSNPN and SVGIG (reference sequence).